This record concerns one T cell receptor (beta chain) sequence. The sample belongs to a study of human T cells and chemical hapten exposure. The time point denotes: pre-sensitization, week 0. Treatment in this sample: therapeutic diphenylcyclopropenone sensitization with weekly scalp DPC. This CDR3 contains 16 residues. Germline loops: CDR1 SGHTA, CDR2 FQGNSA. Trimming at V came to 4 bases and at J to 5 bases, leaving 9 bases not matched to a gene. Individual cDNA molecules each carried unique molecular identifiers attached by the library. In the original processing: Individual samples carried between roughly 23,224 and 700,000 TCRs, with approximately 100,000 as the median. Each CDR3 protein gets one entry after TCRdb re-called the RACE reads with MiXCR. These V and J calls derive from TCRdb rather than the authors' analysis. The sample has under 400,000 distinct CDR3 sequences; 5.1% are singletons.

The chain employs TRBV7-2 and TRBJ2-3; 10 bases align to TRBD1. This specimen consisted of whole blood, obtained in connection with sensitization to the hapten diphenylcyclopropenone (DPC). The receptor was isolated from a woman in her forties or fifties with alopecia areata. Some clones in this sample may be carry-over from other donors' samples. The CDR3 DNA is TGTGCCAGCAGCTACCGGACAGGGGGAGATGGAGATACGCAGTATTTT. As protein: CASSYRTGGDGDTQYF.